This is a list of T cell receptor beta chains from one sample in a study of blood T cells in healthy people across ages. MiXCR, run by TCRdb on the 5' RACE reads, gives a single entry per CDR3 protein. The sample lists hundreds of thousands of distinct CDR3 sequences; approximately 21% were seen once. Sequencing was performed on blood. Receptors were obtained from a man aged 70-80 years in good health. CDR3s include the opening cysteine and the closing phenylalanine or tryptophan. D genes are given only for firm matches. Expanded clones get a size class; other rows say once, few or many, or leave the size out.

D gene: TRBD1
V gene: TRBV20-1
clone size: few
J gene: TRBJ1-2
CDR3 protein: CSAFGTASNYGYTF
CDR3 DNA: TGCAGTGCATTTGGGACAGCTTCTAACTATGGCTACACCTTC

D gene: NA
V gene: TRBV5-1
clone size: NA
J gene: TRBJ2-4
CDR3 protein: CASSLGQLKNIQYF
CDR3 DNA: TGCGCCAGCAGCTTAGGACAACTCAAAAACATTCAGTACTTC

D gene: NA
V gene: TRBV5-1
clone size: few
J gene: TRBJ2-5
CDR3 protein: CASSLAFEETQYF
CDR3 DNA: TGCGCCAGCAGCTTGGCATTCGAAGAGACCCAGTACTTC

D gene: TRBD1
V gene: TRBV19
clone size: NA
J gene: TRBJ1-1
CDR3 protein: CASSKGGQGNTEAFF
CDR3 DNA: TGTGCCAGTAGTAAAGGGGGCCAAGGGAACACTGAGGCTTTCTTT

D gene: NA
V gene: TRBV7-6
clone size: few
J gene: TRBJ2-7
CDR3 protein: CASCSGTPPYEQYF
CDR3 DNA: TGTGCCAGCTGCTCCGGGACACCACCTTACGAGCAGTACTTC

D gene: TRBD1
V gene: TRBV6-1
clone size: NA
J gene: TRBJ1-2
CDR3 protein: CASSGPGTGDSYGYTF
CDR3 DNA: TGTGCCAGCAGTGGACCCGGGACAGGGGACTCCTATGGCTACACCTTC

D gene: TRBD2
V gene: TRBV5-4
clone size: NA
J gene: TRBJ2-5
CDR3 protein: CASTTRTSGEETQYF
CDR3 DNA: TGTGCCAGCACCACACGGACTAGCGGCGAAGAGACCCAGTACTTC

D gene: NA
V gene: TRBV6-5
clone size: NA
J gene: TRBJ2-5
CDR3 protein: CASGESWGEIETQYF
CDR3 DNA: TGTGCCAGCGGAGAAAGTTGGGGTGAGATAGAGACCCAGTACTTC

D gene: TRBD1
V gene: TRBV11-2
clone size: few
J gene: TRBJ2-1
CDR3 protein: CASSGPGQGYNEQFF
CDR3 DNA: TGTGCCAGCAGCGGGCCGGGACAGGGATACAATGAGCAGTTCTTC

D gene: TRBD2
V gene: TRBV24-1
clone size: NA
J gene: TRBJ2-1
CDR3 protein: CATSDPPGGNEQFF
CDR3 DNA: TGTGCCACCAGTGATCCGCCGGGAGGGAATGAGCAGTTCTTC

D gene: NA
V gene: TRBV18
clone size: NA
J gene: TRBJ1-3
CDR3 protein: CASSPMDGNTIYF
CDR3 DNA: TGTGCCAGCTCGCCGATGGATGGAAACACCATATATTTT

D gene: TRBD2
V gene: TRBV20-1
clone size: NA
J gene: TRBJ2-3
CDR3 protein: CSAPGLAGVSDTQYF
CDR3 DNA: TGCAGTGCTCCTGGACTAGCGGGAGTCTCAGATACGCAGTATTTT

D gene: NA
V gene: TRBV10-1
clone size: NA
J gene: TRBJ1-4
CDR3 protein: CASSESTAAEKLFF
CDR3 DNA: TGCGCCAGCAGTGAGTCAACGGCTGCGGAAAAACTGTTTTTT

D gene: NA
V gene: TRBV25-1
clone size: few
J gene: TRBJ1-3
CDR3 protein: CASSIPSGNTIYF
CDR3 DNA: TGTGCCAGCAGTATCCCCTCTGGAAACACCATATATTTT

D gene: NA
V gene: TRBV7-3
clone size: few
J gene: TRBJ2-1
CDR3 protein: CASSFPGSNEQFF
CDR3 DNA: TGTGCCAGCAGCTTCCCCGGGAGCAATGAGCAGTTCTTC

D gene: NA
V gene: TRBV20-1
clone size: many
J gene: TRBJ1-1
CDR3 protein: CSARQGRGTEAFF
CDR3 DNA: TGCAGTGCTAGACAGGGCAGAGGTACTGAAGCTTTCTTT

D gene: NA
V gene: TRBV21-1
clone size: NA
J gene: TRBJ1-3
CDR3 protein: CASSKSGEGGNTIYF
CDR3 DNA: TGTGCCAGCAGCAAATCGGGGGAAGGTGGAAACACCATATATTTT

D gene: TRBD2
V gene: TRBV14
clone size: many
J gene: TRBJ2-5
CDR3 protein: CASSPGLAGVETQYF
CDR3 DNA: TGTGCCAGCAGCCCGGGACTAGCGGGGGTGGAGACCCAGTACTTC

D gene: NA
V gene: TRBV28
clone size: few
J gene: TRBJ1-5
CDR3 protein: CASSLVRVGPQHF
CDR3 DNA: TGTGCCAGCAGTTTAGTCAGGGTAGGGCCCCAGCATTTT

D gene: NA
V gene: TRBV6-6
clone size: NA
J gene: TRBJ1-4
CDR3 protein: CASSTGTARNEKLFF
CDR3 DNA: TGTGCCAGCAGCACCGGGACGGCAAGAAATGAAAAACTGTTTTTT

D gene: NA
V gene: TRBV29-1
clone size: many
J gene: TRBJ1-2
CDR3 protein: CSVGVYAGYTF
CDR3 DNA: TGCAGCGTTGGGGTATACGCTGGCTACACCTTC

D gene: TRBD2
V gene: TRBV12-3/TRBV12-4
clone size: NA
J gene: TRBJ2-1
CDR3 protein: CASNSGTSGFSEQFF
CDR3 DNA: TGTGCCAGCAATTCCGGGACTAGCGGGTTTAGTGAGCAGTTCTTC

D gene: NA
V gene: TRBV4-3
clone size: NA
J gene: TRBJ2-6
CDR3 protein: CASSQDGPGPNVLTF
CDR3 DNA: TGCGCCAGCAGCCAAGATGGTCCAGGTCCCAACGTCCTGACTTTC

D gene: TRBD1
V gene: TRBV20-1
clone size: many
J gene: TRBJ2-7
CDR3 protein: CSAWDRLSYEQYF
CDR3 DNA: TGCAGTGCCTGGGACAGACTCTCCTACGAGCAGTACTTC

D gene: NA
V gene: TRBV15
clone size: few
J gene: TRBJ1-5
CDR3 protein: CATSTTGVVSNQPQHF
CDR3 DNA: TGTGCCACCAGCACGACAGGCGTTGTGAGCAATCAGCCCCAGCATTTT

D gene: NA
V gene: TRBV20-1
clone size: NA
J gene: TRBJ2-3
CDR3 protein: CSARGVGGNTDTQYF
CDR3 DNA: TGCAGTGCTAGGGGGGTAGGGGGGAACACAGATACGCAGTATTTT

D gene: NA
V gene: TRBV28
clone size: NA
J gene: TRBJ2-4
CDR3 protein: CASSQIWTVVRAFSIQYF
CDR3 DNA: TGTGCCAGCAGTCAAATTTGGACAGTCGTGAGGGCTTTTAGCATTCAGTACTTC

D gene: TRBD2
V gene: TRBV7-2
clone size: NA
J gene: TRBJ2-7
CDR3 protein: CASSLLRRASGGAFAYEQYF
CDR3 DNA: TGTGCCAGCAGCTTACTTCGCAGGGCTAGCGGGGGGGCCTTTGCCTACGAGCAGTACTTC

D gene: NA
V gene: TRBV12-3/TRBV12-4
clone size: NA
J gene: TRBJ2-3
CDR3 protein: CASNDRRDLTDTQYF
CDR3 DNA: TGTGCCAGCAACGATAGGCGGGACCTCACAGATACGCAGTATTTT

D gene: NA
V gene: TRBV28
clone size: NA
J gene: TRBJ1-2
CDR3 protein: CASLPRSGARYGYTF
CDR3 DNA: TGTGCCAGCCTCCCGCGCTCAGGGGCTAGGTATGGCTACACCTTC

D gene: NA
V gene: TRBV29-1
clone size: NA
J gene: TRBJ2-4
CDR3 protein: CSVERLNIQYF
CDR3 DNA: TGCAGCGTTGAAAGGCTAAACATTCAGTACTTC

D gene: TRBD2
V gene: TRBV5-6
clone size: few
J gene: TRBJ2-3
CDR3 protein: CASSSPGREVGPDTQYF
CDR3 DNA: TGTGCCAGCAGCTCCCCCGGGCGGGAGGTTGGCCCAGATACGCAGTATTTT

D gene: TRBD2
V gene: TRBV6-1
clone size: few
J gene: TRBJ2-3
CDR3 protein: CASSQPLAGVHHTDTQYF
CDR3 DNA: TGTGCCAGCAGTCAACCTCTAGCGGGGGTCCACCACACAGATACGCAGTATTTT

D gene: NA
V gene: TRBV2
clone size: few
J gene: TRBJ1-1
CDR3 protein: CASSHHTEAFF
CDR3 DNA: TGTGCCAGCAGTCATCACACTGAAGCTTTCTTT

D gene: NA
V gene: TRBV6-6
clone size: NA
J gene: TRBJ2-7
CDR3 protein: CASSGRRDEQSF
CDR3 DNA: TGTGCCAGCAGCGGGAGAAGAGACGAGCAGTCCTTC

D gene: NA
V gene: TRBV12-3/TRBV12-4
clone size: few
J gene: TRBJ2-3
CDR3 protein: CASSLALGETDTQYF
CDR3 DNA: TGTGCCAGCAGTTTAGCGCTTGGGGAAACAGATACGCAGTATTTT

D gene: NA
V gene: TRBV29-1
clone size: few
J gene: TRBJ1-1
CDR3 protein: CSWAETEAFF
CDR3 DNA: TGCAGCTGGGCGGAGACTGAAGCTTTCTTT

D gene: NA
V gene: TRBV3-1
clone size: many
J gene: TRBJ1-1
CDR3 protein: CASSQTGYAFF
CDR3 DNA: TGTGCCAGCAGCCAAACAGGGTATGCTTTCTTT

D gene: TRBD1
V gene: TRBV29-1
clone size: NA
J gene: TRBJ2-1
CDR3 protein: CSVEDRGRQSNEQFF
CDR3 DNA: TGCAGCGTCGAAGACAGGGGGCGGCAGAGCAATGAGCAGTTCTTC

D gene: TRBD2
V gene: TRBV7-9
clone size: few
J gene: TRBJ2-5
CDR3 protein: CASSFWTSGGARKTQYF
CDR3 DNA: TGTGCCAGCAGCTTTTGGACTAGCGGGGGGGCTCGAAAGACCCAGTACTTC